One and the same sample provided the 10 T cell receptor beta chains below, sequenced in a study of blood T cell repertoires in COVID-19. Method: immunoSEQ multiplex PCR; TCRdb's copy keeps in-frame clones and lacks some. Counted here are around 190,000 clones, over 80% occurring once; the ten biggest clones make up 10%. The specimen was PBMCs or T cells enriched from blood (not recorded which). The source of these receptors is a man aged 18 to 30 with acute COVID-19.

The CDR3 nucleotides read TGTGCCAGCAGTTTGCTTGGGACAGGGGATTCGGAGGATGGCTACACCTTC. This gives the protein CASSLLGTGDSEDGYTF. V gene TRBV27 combines with J gene TRBJ1-2; TRBD1 agrees at 10 bases. This CDR3 has 17 amino acids. The junction had 13 bases not matched to a gene; V was cut back by 3 bases and J by 6 bases. Germline CDR1 MNHEY, CDR2 SMNVEV (reference sequence).

The gene calls are TRBV29-1 and TRBJ2-1, with TRBD2 as a possible D gene (5 bases). The CDR3 has 13 residues. The V end was cut by 0 bases, the J end by 8 bases, with 11 bases between. Per germline, CDR1 SQVTM and CDR2 ANQGSEA. As DNA, the CDR3 is TGCAGCGTTGAAGATGGTACGAGGGATGAGCAGTTCTTC. This encodes CSVEDGTRDEQFF.

The chain joins TRBV3-1 (or the pseudogene TRBV3-2) to TRBJ1-1; 10 nucleotides align to TRBD1. The length of the CDR3 is 17 residues. Looked up from germline, CDR1 is LGHDT and CDR2 is YNNKEL (reference sequence). Trimming took 4 bases from V and 8 from J; bases not matched to a gene: 16. The DNA for the CDR3 is TGTGCCAGCAGCCCTTTTGCAAGACGCGGGACAGGGGCAGAAGCTTTCTTT. Its protein product is CASSPFARRGTGAEAFF.

This clone came up a few times. The CDR3: CASSLAPSAQETQYF. CDR3 DNA sequence: TGTGCCAGCAGCTTAGCGCCTAGCGCCCAAGAGACCCAGTACTTC. This chain connects TRBV13 to TRBJ2-5; D is perhaps TRBD2 (6 bases). The ends were cut back, 1 base at V and 1 base at J, with 10 bases in the middle. Per the germline V gene, CDR1 is PRHDT and CDR2 is FYEKMQ (reference sequence). CDR3 length: 15 residues.

This sequence joins TRBV5-1 and TRBJ2-7; 8 bases fit TRBD1. The length of the CDR3 is 16 residues. The V segment lost 0 bases and the J segment 5 bases; nucleotides outside the gene matches: 10. Germline loops: CDR1 SGHRS, CDR2 YFSETQ. The CDR3 spells CASSLESGRGLDEQYF. The CDR3 DNA follows: TGCGCCAGCAGCTTGGAATCGGGCAGGGGGCTGGACGAGCAGTACTTC.

The chain recombines TRBV15 with TRBJ1-1; no definite D call. The V and J ends lost 0 bases and 1 base respectively, with 9 bases between them. Germline lookup yields CDR1 LNHNV and CDR2 YYDKDF (reference sequence). This CDR3 has 15 residues. The CDR3 DNA reads as TGTGCCACCAGCAGAGATCGAGGGCCGAACACTGAAGCTTTCTTT. This encodes CATSRDRGPNTEAFF.

The rearrangement uses TRBV28 and TRBJ2-7; weak D call: TRBD1 (5 bases). V dropped 3 bases and J dropped 6 bases, with 9 bases sitting between them. This CDR3 has 12 amino acids. Germline assignment: CDR1 MDHEN and CDR2 SYDVKM. CDR3 nucleotide sequence: TGTGCCAGCAGTTTGACAGACCTCGAGCAGTACTTC. Protein product: CASSLTDLEQYF.

The chain has TRBV3-1 (or the pseudogene TRBV3-2) and TRBJ1-5, with D possibly being TRBD1 (6 bases). The CDR3 length is 15 residues. The V and J ends lost 4 bases and 7 bases respectively, with 17 bases between them. Germline lookup yields CDR1 LGHDT and CDR2 YNNKEL (reference sequence). The CDR3 spells CASSPEQGIGQPQHF. CDR3 DNA sequence: TGTGCCAGCAGCCCCGAACAGGGTATCGGGCAGCCCCAGCATTTT.

The chain combines TRBV12-5 with TRBJ1-1; no clear D. Germline CDR1 and CDR2: LGHNT and FRNRAP. CDR3 length equals 13 residues. V gave up 0 bases and J gave up 4 bases, with 6 bases separating them. This CDR3 is CASGLVGGTEAFF. The DNA for the CDR3 is TGTGCTAGTGGTTTGGTCGGCGGCACTGAAGCTTTCTTT.

This sequence joins TRBV4-1 and TRBJ1-6; 10 bases map to TRBD1. Per germline, CDR1 MGHRA and CDR2 YSYEKL. V trimming: 0 bases; J trimming: 0 bases; junction bases outside the gene matches: 5. This CDR3 comprises 19 residues. The CDR3 is CASSQETGGESSYNSPLHF. CDR3 DNA sequence: TGCGCCAGCAGCCAAGAGACAGGGGGCGAGAGCTCCTATAATTCACCCCTCCACTTT.